The 13 T cell receptor beta chains given below trace back to one sample, sequenced in a study of blood T cell repertoires in COVID-19 (dated by TCRdb to the early 2020s). Libraries came from the immunoSEQ multiplex PCR assay. TCRdb took over this immuneACCESS table, retaining in-frame rearrangements with V and J assigned. Such tables are incomplete; in checked studies, under half of the missing clones stem from an unresolved V gene, and the remainder is unexplained. The sample table holds about 250,000 clones, of which approximately 90% were seen once. Under 4% of the sample rests with the top ten. What was sequenced was peripheral blood. These TCRs come from a man aged 18 to 29 with active or convalescent COVID-19.

DNA of the CDR3: TGTGCCAGCTCACCGACAGGGTCCCCTAATCAGCCCCAGCATTTT. Its protein product is CASSPTGSPNQPQHF. The V call is TRBV18, the J call TRBJ1-5, with 7 bases fitting TRBD1. This CDR3 is 15 amino acids long. Per the germline V gene, CDR1 is KGHSH and CDR2 is LQKENI. With 3 bases clipped from V and 4 bases from J, the junction kept 6 bases outside the gene matches.

The chain has TRBV12-5 and TRBJ2-1, with 9 positions matching TRBD2. The CDR3 consists of 15 residues. CDR1 LGHNT and CDR2 FRNRAP come from the germline V gene. The J segment lost 5 bases and the V segment lost 6 bases, leaving 8 bases of the junction unmatched. CDR3 bases: TGTGCTAGTGGACTTGGCGGGGGGGCTGACAATGAGCAGTTCTTC. Amino acid sequence: CASGLGGGADNEQFF. The entire variable domain, with the rest obtained from reference TRBV12-5 and TRBJ2-1, is as follows: DARVTQTPRHKVTEMGQEVTMRCQPILGHNTVFWYRQTMMQGLELLAYFRNRAPLDDSGMPKDRFSAEMPDATLATLKIQPSEPRDSAVYFCASGLGGGADNEQFFGPGTRLTVL.

The chain carries TRBV5-4 and TRBJ2-7, with TRBD2 matching over 9 bases. V shed 2 bases, J shed 1 base, and the junction held 7 bases outside the gene matches. The CDR3 is 16 residues long. Germline values: CDR1 SGHNT, CDR2 YYREEE (reference sequence). CDR3 loop: CASSFSSGSISYEQYF. The CDR3, as DNA: TGTGCCAGCAGCTTCAGTAGCGGGAGCATTTCCTACGAGCAGTACTTC.

The table lists this clone with a few counts. This sequence joins TRBV7-9 and TRBJ1-2; 9 bases align to TRBD1. Germline CDR1 is SEHNR and CDR2 is FQNEAQ (reference sequence). J gave up 5 bases and V 5 bases, and 15 bases lay outside the gene matches. The length of the CDR3 is 17 residues. The CDR3 DNA follows: TGTGCCAGCAGCCGCTCCGATGGGACAGGGTTGGTTTATGGCTACACCTTC. Translation: CASSRSDGTGLVYGYTF.

In its sample, this clone was seen once. The chain recombines TRBV11-2 with TRBJ1-4, with 8 bases fitting TRBD1. CDR3 length: 14 residues. Germline loops: CDR1 SGHAT, CDR2 FQNNGV. The V segment lost 5 bases and the J segment 8 bases; nucleotides outside the gene matches: 7. CDR3 residues: CASSPLRDREKLFF. The CDR3 coding sequence is TGTGCCAGCAGCCCCCTTCGGGACAGGGAAAAACTGTTTTTT.

The rearrangement uses TRBV5-3 and TRBJ1-5, with 8 positions matching TRBD1. Being an ORF, TRBV5-3 has a function that is uncertain. This CDR3 region has 14 residues. Losses at the gene ends were 3 bases for V and 1 base for J; bases not matched to a gene: 0. The CDR3 loop is CARSWTGSNQPQHF. In DNA form, the CDR3 reads TGTGCCAGAAGCTGGACAGGGAGCAATCAGCCCCAGCATTTT.

This clone came up a few times. J is TRBJ1-1 and V is TRBV29-1; D perhaps matches TRBD1 (6 bases). With 7 bases removed from V and 1 base from J, the gap between germline ends came to 16 bases. This CDR3 has 14 residues. Germline lookup yields CDR1 SQVTM and CDR2 ANQGSEA. The CDR3 here is CSATQGWRNTEAFF. The CDR3 nucleotides read TGCAGCGCAACACAGGGCTGGCGGAACACTGAAGCTTTCTTT.

This clone has a handful of counts. This chain uses TRBV14 with TRBJ1-1, with D perhaps matching TRBD1 (5 bases). Germline V gives CDR1 SGHDN, CDR2 FVKESK. Deletions cut 7 bases from V and 3 bases from J, with 21 bases between. There are 16 residues in the CDR3. The CDR3 spells CASTPIGDFMDTEAFF. CDR3 sequence (DNA): TGTGCCAGCACCCCAATTGGGGACTTTATGGACACTGAAGCTTTCTTT.

The chain is built from TRBV13 and TRBJ2-1; 10 bases match TRBD2. The CDR3 length is 15 residues. V gave up 3 bases and J gave up 6 bases; unmatched junction bases: 5. Germline-derived CDR1 and CDR2 are PRHDT and FYEKMQ (reference sequence). The chain's CDR3 is CASSFPSGSGNEQFF. Written as DNA, the CDR3 is TGTGCCAGCAGCTTTCCTAGCGGGAGTGGCAATGAGCAGTTCTTC.

The rearrangement joins TRBV24-1 to TRBJ1-5, with D possibly being TRBD1 (6 bases). Germline assignment: CDR1 KGHDR and CDR2 SFDVKD. CDR3 length: 17 residues. The V and J ends lost 3 bases and 1 base respectively, with 15 bases between them. The CDR3 sequence is CATSDGSRGASNQPQHF. The CDR3 DNA reads as TGTGCCACCAGTGATGGTTCACGGGGGGCGAGCAATCAGCCCCAGCATTTT.

The chain carries TRBV27 and TRBJ2-7; perhaps TRBD1 as D (7 bases). The ends were cut back, 4 bases at V and 2 bases at J, with 15 bases in the middle. Germline V gives CDR1 MNHEY, CDR2 SMNVEV (reference sequence). The CDR3 is made up of 15 amino acids. Written as DNA, the CDR3 is TGTGCCAGCAGTTCCTGGGGCAGGGGGGCCTACGAGCAGTACTTC. Amino acids: CASSSWGRGAYEQYF.

V gene TRBV6-6 combines with J gene TRBJ1-1, with D uncertain. Germline values: CDR1 MNHNY, CDR2 SVGAGI (reference sequence). CDR3 size: 12 residues. V was trimmed by 6 bases and J by 0 bases, leaving 5 bases between them. CDR3 in amino acids: CASSPMNTEAFF. For the CDR3, the DNA is TGTGCCAGCAGCCCCATGAACACTGAAGCTTTCTTT.

This clone was counted a few times. The rearrangement uses TRBV7-2 and TRBJ1-3; 10 positions match TRBD1. This CDR3 is 16 amino acids long. The J segment lost 7 bases and the V segment lost 4 bases, leaving 10 bases of the junction unmatched. CDR1 and CDR2 (germline): SGHTA, FQGNSA. The CDR3: CASSSLAGTGANTIYF. The CDR3, as DNA: TGTGCCAGCAGCTCACTTGCCGGGACAGGGGCCAACACCATATATTTT.